The sequence of this TCR beta chain was determined in a study of cytomegalovirus exposure and HLA in healthy donors. Regarding the study as a whole: Roughly even sequencing depth across donors was the assumption behind the presence/absence analyses.

PCR was performed using 60 Vbeta and 13 Jbeta primers. This table comes from immunoSEQ multiplex PCR, and its TCRdb copy is limited to in-frame clones, with some not included. The sample shows 25,000 to 30,000 clones, approximately 62% of them seen only once. Points on this clone: Its matching antigen is unknown.

The CDR3 contains 17 residues. The V and J ends lost 5 bases and 3 bases respectively, with 22 bases between them. Per germline, CDR1 MGHDK and CDR2 SYGVNS. The chain carries TRBV25-1 and TRBJ1-2; D is perhaps TRBD1 (5 bases). The sequence derives from a male donor in good health and CMV-seropositive. The sequencing sample was made of PBMCs. The CDR3 nucleotides are TGTGCCAGCAGTCCCCCGGAGGGGTGGAACGGGGACTATGGCTACACCTTC. Its translation is CASSPPEGWNGDYGYTF.